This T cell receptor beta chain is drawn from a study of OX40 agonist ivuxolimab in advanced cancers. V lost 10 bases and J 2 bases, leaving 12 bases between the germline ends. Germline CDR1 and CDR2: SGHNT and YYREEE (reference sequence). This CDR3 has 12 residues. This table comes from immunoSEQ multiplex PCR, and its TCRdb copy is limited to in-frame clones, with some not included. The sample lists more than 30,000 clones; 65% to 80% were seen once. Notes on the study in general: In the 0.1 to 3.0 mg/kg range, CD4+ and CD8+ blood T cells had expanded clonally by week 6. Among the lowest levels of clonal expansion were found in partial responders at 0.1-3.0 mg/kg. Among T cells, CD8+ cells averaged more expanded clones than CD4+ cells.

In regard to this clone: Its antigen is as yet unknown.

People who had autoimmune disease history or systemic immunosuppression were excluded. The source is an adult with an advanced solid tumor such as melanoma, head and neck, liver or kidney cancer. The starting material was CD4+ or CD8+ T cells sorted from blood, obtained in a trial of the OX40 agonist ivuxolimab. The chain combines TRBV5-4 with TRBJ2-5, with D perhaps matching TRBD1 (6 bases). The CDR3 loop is CAPGARQETQYF. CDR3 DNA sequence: TGTGCCCCAGGGGCTAGACAAGAGACCCAGTACTTC.